These 14 T cell receptor beta chains were sequenced from one sample in a study of cytomegalovirus exposure and HLA in healthy donors. The PCR contained 60 Vbeta and 13 Jbeta primers. The protocol was immunoSEQ multiplex PCR, while the TCRdb copy is restricted to in-frame clones and leaves out a portion. The table shows some 200,000 clones, with 65% to 80% occurring only once. Sequencing used PBMCs. These receptors all stem from a girl aged 2 to 10 in good health and CMV-seronegative.

On this clone itself: Within the sample, other DNA sequences also encode this same CDR3. This chain joins TRBV6-5 and TRBJ1-4; 8 nucleotides align to TRBD1. The length of the CDR3 is 14 residues. V shed 6 bases, J shed 4 bases, and the junction held 4 bases outside the gene matches. Germline V gene data show CDR1 as MNHEY and CDR2 as SVGAGI. The CDR3 DNA reads TGTGCCAGCAGCACCGGACAGGGTAATGAAAAACTGTTTTTT. Protein: CASSTGQGNEKLFF.

This chain links TRBV19 with TRBJ1-2, with 7 bases that match TRBD1. The CDR3 spans 12 residues. V dropped 5 bases and J dropped 8; count of bases not matched to a gene: 5. CDR1 LNHDA and CDR2 SQIVND come from the germline V gene (reference sequence). The CDR3 loop is CASSGSGGGYTF. The CDR3 DNA reads TGTGCCAGTAGTGGGTCAGGGGGAGGCTACACCTTC.

V is TRBV2 and J is TRBJ2-1, with no clear D. The CDR3 has 16 residues. Trimming pared 2 bases from V and 0 bases from J, leaving 11 bases between. CDR1 is SNHLY, CDR2 FYNNEI, per germline. CDR3 sequence (DNA): TGTGCCAGCAGTGAAATCCGGTCAAGCTCCTACAATGAGCAGTTCTTC. Protein: CASSEIRSSSYNEQFF. Using reference TRBV2 and TRBJ2-1 for the parts outside the CDR3, the full variable domain is EPEVTQTPSHQVTQMGQEVILRCVPISNHLYFYWYRQILGQKVEFLVSFYNNEISEKSEIFDDQFSVERPDGSNFTLKIRSTKLEDSAMYFCASSEIRSSSYNEQFFGPGTRLTVL.

This clone occurred once. Different DNA sequences within this sample yield the same CDR3. The rearrangement uses TRBV9 and TRBJ1-5; 8 bases are a match to TRBD1. CDR1 and CDR2 (germline): SGDLS, YYNGEE. The length of the CDR3 is 15 residues. V shed 2 bases and J 1 base; nucleotides not matched to a gene: 2. The CDR3 DNA is TGTGCCAGCAGCGTCGGACAGGGCAGCAATCAGCCCCAGCATTTT. The encoded protein is CASSVGQGSNQPQHF.

The chain carries TRBV6-5 and TRBJ2-3, with D perhaps TRBD2 (7 bases). Trimming pared 6 bases from V and 2 bases from J, leaving 12 bases between. Germline lookup yields CDR1 MNHEY and CDR2 SVGAGI. There are 14 residues in the CDR3. CDR3: CASSLGGPTDTQYF. The DNA for the CDR3 is TGTGCCAGCAGCCTCGGGGGGCCCACAGATACGCAGTATTTT.

The chain employs TRBV19 and TRBJ2-2, with TRBD2 identical over 12 bases. V lost 3 bases to trimming and J lost 5 bases; unmatched junction nucleotides: 1. Per germline, CDR1 LNHDA and CDR2 SQIVND (reference sequence). The CDR3 extends over 15 amino acids. The CDR3 DNA follows: TGTGCCAGTAGTATCCTAGCGGGAGGGACCGGGGAGCTGTTTTTT. Its protein product is CASSILAGGTGELFF. The variable domain in full, completed from reference TRBV19 and TRBJ2-2, reads DGGITQSPKYLFRKEGQNVTLSCEQNLNHDAMYWYRQDPGQGLRLIYYSQIVNDFQKGDIAEGYSVSREKKESFPLTVTSAQKNPTAFYLCASSILAGGTGELFFGEGSRLTVL.

V gene TRBV6-5 combines with J gene TRBJ2-4; 10 bases are shared with TRBD1. CDR1 and CDR2 (germline): MNHEY, SVGAGI. V gave up 5 bases and J gave up 8 bases; unmatched junction bases: 9. The CDR3 runs to 15 residues. This chain's CDR3 is CASSAAGTGEYIQYF. CDR3 coding DNA: TGTGCCAGCAGTGCCGCCGGGACAGGGGAATACATTCAGTACTTC.

This clone was detected a few times. The chain combines TRBV7-9 with TRBJ2-7, with 14 bases that match TRBD2. This CDR3 comprises 16 residues. Germline trimming cut 5 bases from V and 2 bases from J; bases unmatched to any gene: 5. Germline CDR1 reads SEHNR; CDR2 reads FQNEAQ (reference sequence). Here the CDR3 DNA reads TGTGCCAGCAGCCCGGGACTAGCGGGGGCAGCCTACGAGCAGTACTTC. Its translation is CASSPGLAGAAYEQYF. The full variable domain, in which reference TRBV7-9 and TRBJ2-7 provide the parts outside the CDR3, is DTGVSQNPRHKITKRGQNVTFRCDPISEHNRLYWYRQTLGQGPEFLTYFQNEAQLEKSRLLSDRFSAERPKGSFSTLEIQRTEQGDSAMYLCASSPGLAGAAYEQYFGPGTRLTVT.

The chain employs TRBV4-1 and TRBJ1-4; no reliable D call. Germline V CDR1 and CDR2: MGHRA, YSYEKL. The CDR3 length is 19 residues. V was shortened by 0 bases and J by 0 bases, with 17 bases between the two germline ends. The CDR3 is CASSQDSAQRTTTNEKLFF. In DNA, the CDR3 is TGCGCCAGCAGCCAAGATTCCGCGCAGCGCACCACAACTAATGAAAAACTGTTTTTT.

This clone has just a few counts. This sequence joins TRBV7-9 and TRBJ1-4, with D tentatively TRBD1 (6 bases). Germline V gives CDR1 SEHNR, CDR2 FQNEAQ (reference sequence). Trimming cost V 5 bases and J 6 bases, with 16 bases left between them. The length of the CDR3 is 15 residues. The CDR3 DNA follows: TGTGCCAGCAGCCCCCAACAGGGTTGGGATGAAAAACTGTTTTTT. Protein sequence: CASSPQQGWDEKLFF.

The chain carries TRBV28 and TRBJ2-6, with D perhaps TRBD1 (6 bases). Looked up from germline, CDR1 is MDHEN and CDR2 is SYDVKM. The CDR3 is made up of 16 amino acids. Trimming stripped 3 bases from V and 2 bases from J, with 11 bases between. CDR3 in amino acids: CASSLSPGAGANVLTF. In nucleotides, the CDR3 is TGTGCCAGCAGTTTGTCCCCAGGGGCTGGGGCCAACGTCCTGACTTTC.

A note on this clone: In the same sample, other DNA sequences code for this CDR3. The chain employs TRBV6-5 and TRBJ2-5; D perhaps matches TRBD1 (6 bases). Trimming pared 6 bases from V and 2 bases from J, leaving 10 bases between. Germline V gene data show CDR1 as MNHEY and CDR2 as SVGAGI. The CDR3 covers 13 residues. The CDR3 DNA reads as TGTGCCAGCAGCCGGACAGTTCAAGAGACCCAGTACTTC. The encoded protein is CASSRTVQETQYF.

The chain combines TRBV28 with TRBJ2-3; 7 bases align to TRBD1. This CDR3 contains 14 residues. CDR1 is MDHEN, CDR2 SYDVKM, per germline. The V gene end was trimmed by 5 bases and the J gene end by 4 bases; junction bases not matched to a gene: 6. This CDR3 reads CASSRQGFPDTQYF. The CDR3 DNA reads as TGTGCCAGCAGTCGACAGGGTTTTCCAGATACGCAGTATTTT. The whole variable domain, remainder taken from reference TRBV28 and TRBJ2-3, is DVKVTQSSRYLVKRTGEKVFLECVQDMDHENMFWYRQDPGLGLRLIYFSYDVKMKEKGDIPEGYSVSREKKERFSLILESASTNQTSMYLCASSRQGFPDTQYFGPGTRLTVL.

The chain links TRBV20-1 to TRBJ1-3; D is undetermined. CDR3 length: 11 amino acids. Germline CDR1 reads DFQATT; CDR2 reads SNEGSKA (reference sequence). Deletions cut 5 bases from V and 1 base from J, with 3 bases between. CDR3: CSALSGNTIYF. In nucleotides, the CDR3 is TGCAGTGCTTTATCTGGAAACACCATATATTTT.